This T cell receptor (beta chain) was identified during a study of shared clonotypes between healthy human individuals. Overall study context: Three plates were used per donor for CD4 naive, three for CD4 memory, two for CD8 naive and one for CD8 memory.

Assay used: immunoSEQ multiplex PCR; TCRdb lists only in-frame clones, some missing. The sample contains roughly 890,000 clones, 80% to 95% of which appear only once. Findings and caveats of the study: Sequencing depth was predicted to influence how clonotypes are shared among donors. Estimated clonotype richness was generally higher in naive than memory subsets. Between a handful of donors, naive CD4 clonotypes were shared at a level of approximately 5%.

Germline V gene lookup returns CDR1 SGHVS and CDR2 FQNEAQ. V lost 0 bases, J lost 0 bases, and 15 bases lay in between. This CDR3 is 18 amino acids long. The naive CD8 subset, CD45RO-negative cells positively selected for CCR7, excluded terminally differentiated effector memory CD45RA+ cells. Regarding this clone: The antigen remains unidentified.

This sequence was found in a man aged 25-45 years in good health. The chain uses TRBV7-8 and TRBJ1-5; D is perhaps TRBD1 (6 bases). Sequenced: naive CD8+ T cells sorted from blood. The CDR3 is CASSLAYPGEASNQPQHF. DNA for the CDR3: TGTGCCAGCAGCTTAGCGTATCCAGGGGAGGCTAGCAATCAGCCCCAGCATTTT.